Listed below are T cell receptor beta chains from one sample, sequenced in a study of blood T cell repertoires in COVID-19. Generated by immunoSEQ multiplex PCR, the TCRdb table keeps only in-frame clones and is missing some. Here the sample spans about 3,500 clones, roughly 70% being singletons. The sequencing input was peripheral blood. These receptors came from a human donor in a cohort sampled during active COVID-19. CDR3s include the opening cysteine and the closing phenylalanine or tryptophan. The D gene is left open where the match is weak. Not all rows give a size; the values are once, few, many and, for expanded clones, a class.

>TRBJ2-1|.|TRBV5-1|TRBD1
CASSNGQGSYNEQFF
TGCGCCAGCAGCAACGGACAGGGATCCTACAATGAGCAGTTCTTC
>TRBJ2-1|.|TRBV11-1|TRBD2
CASSLRLAGDANEQFF
TGTGCCAGCAGCTTGCGACTAGCGGGAGATGCCAATGAGCAGTTCTTC
>TRBJ1-2|.|TRBV5-4|.
CASSLAGGHYGYTF
TGTGCCAGCAGCTTGGCGGGGGGACACTATGGCTACACCTTC
>TRBJ2-1|.|TRBV5-5|TRBD2
CASSLGSGSVNEQFF
TGTGCCAGCAGCTTAGGTAGCGGGAGCGTCAATGAGCAGTTCTTC
>TRBJ1-2|.|TRBV20-1|.
CSASRGAADGYTF
TGCAGTGCTAGTAGGGGCGCGGCGGATGGCTACACCTTC
>TRBJ1-2|.|TRBV6-5|.
CASSSFTGNYGYTF
TGTGCCAGCAGTTCCTTTACAGGGAACTATGGCTACACCTTC
>TRBJ2-3|.|TRBV5-4|TRBD2
CASSLNLLAEGTDTQYF
TGTGCCAGCAGCTTGAATTTACTAGCGGAGGGGACAGATACGCAGTATTTT
>TRBJ2-7|medium-sized|TRBV11-2|TRBD1
CASRDRGSYEQYF
TGTGCCAGCCGGGACAGGGGCTCCTACGAGCAGTACTTC
>TRBJ1-1|.|TRBV10-3|.
CAVQEHADTEAFF
TGTGCCGTACAGGAACACGCGGACACTGAAGCTTTCTTT
>TRBJ2-1|few|TRBV4-1|TRBD2
CASSQVPGLAGNNEQFF
TGCGCCAGCAGCCAAGTCCCGGGACTAGCGGGAAACAATGAGCAGTTCTTC
>TRBJ1-4|once|TRBV4-3|.
CASSAIARSEKLFF
TGCGCCAGCAGTGCGATAGCCCGGAGCGAAAAACTGTTTTTT
>TRBJ1-1|.|TRBV6-5|TRBD1
CASKMTGMNTEAFF
TGTGCCAGCAAAATGACAGGGATGAACACTGAAGCTTTCTTT
>TRBJ1-2|few|TRBV30|TRBD1
CAWSTPGGIYGYTF
TGTGCCTGGAGTACCCCAGGGGGGATCTATGGCTACACCTTC
>TRBJ2-3|.|TRBV27|.
CASSFGLTDTQYF
TGTGCCAGCAGTTTTGGGCTCACAGATACGCAGTATTTT
>TRBJ1-5|.|TRBV6-5|TRBD1
CASSPGTGNQPQHF
TGTGCCAGCAGCCCAGGGACAGGCAATCAGCCCCAGCATTTT
>TRBJ2-3|.|TRBV5-1|.
CASSLEAGIGPDTQYF
TGCGCCAGCAGCTTGGAAGCAGGGATCGGCCCGGATACGCAGTATTTT
>TRBJ1-1|.|TRBV6-6|TRBD1
CASINGLDRLNTEAFF
TGTGCCAGCATCAACGGGTTGGACAGGCTGAACACTGAAGCTTTCTTT
>TRBJ1-1|medium-sized|TRBV19|TRBD1
CASRGQGANTEAFF
TGTGCCAGTAGGGGACAGGGGGCGAACACTGAAGCTTTCTTT
>TRBJ2-7|.|TRBV21-1|.
CASSNRVSYEQYF
TGTGCCAGCAGCAACAGGGTTTCCTACGAGCAGTACTTC
>TRBJ2-2|.|TRBV4-1|TRBD1
CASSQEDRGLTGELFF
TGCGCCAGCAGCCAAGAGGACAGGGGCCTGACCGGGGAGCTGTTTTTT
>TRBJ2-7|.|TRBV7-2|TRBD1
CASTPIAGQGINEQYF
TGTGCCAGCACCCCCATCGCGGGACAGGGCATCAACGAGCAGTACTTC
>TRBJ2-4|few|TRBV3-1/TRBV3-2|TRBD2
CASSGTSGRDIQYF
TGTGCCAGCAGCGGGACTAGCGGGAGAGACATTCAGTACTTC
>TRBJ2-3|.|TRBV7-2|TRBD2
CASSQTGLAMTDTQYF
TGTGCCAGCAGCCAAACGGGACTAGCGATGACAGATACGCAGTATTTT
>TRBJ2-1|.|TRBV9|.
CASSVGLTYNEQFF
TGTGCCAGCAGCGTAGGACTGACCTACAATGAGCAGTTCTTC
>TRBJ2-3|.|TRBV6-4|TRBD1
CASSATPGTGGTDTQYF
TGTGCCAGCAGTGCCACACCCGGGACAGGGGGCACAGATACGCAGTATTTT
>TRBJ1-1|.|TRBV18|.
CASSPTRDTKAFF
TGTGCCAGCTCACCAACACGGGACACCAAAGCTTTCTTT
>TRBJ2-7|.|TRBV5-1|.
CASSLGQGFNEQYF
TGCGCCAGCAGCTTGGGGCAGGGGTTCAACGAGCAGTACTTC
>TRBJ2-2|.|TRBV28|TRBD1
CASRPQGANTGELFF
TGTGCCAGCAGGCCCCAGGGGGCGAACACCGGGGAGCTGTTTTTT
>TRBJ1-2|.|TRBV19|TRBD1
CASLSYRGGYTF
TGTGCCAGCCTTTCTTACAGGGGGGGCTACACCTTC
>TRBJ1-6|.|TRBV6-5|TRBD1
CASSYSDRGGSPLHF
TGTGCCAGCAGTTACTCTGACAGGGGGGGATCACCCCTCCACTTT
>TRBJ1-5|.|TRBV7-8|.
CASSLRWTASNQPQHF
TGTGCCAGCAGCTTACGTTGGACAGCGAGCAATCAGCCCCAGCATTTT
>TRBJ2-3|.|TRBV9|TRBD2
CASSARRAGGLPDTQYF
TGTGCCAGCAGCGCAAGACGGGCGGGGGGGCTTCCAGATACGCAGTATTTT
>TRBJ2-1|.|TRBV5-1|TRBD2
CASSSGLENNEQFF
TGCGCCAGCAGCTCGGGACTAGAGAACAATGAGCAGTTCTTC
>TRBJ2-3|.|TRBV6-2/TRBV6-3|TRBD1
CASSLFPAGQGSTDTQYF
TGTGCCAGCAGTTTGTTCCCCGCGGGACAGGGTTCCACAGATACGCAGTATTTT
>TRBJ2-1|.|TRBV29-1|TRBD2
CSVVLIGLAGVYSYNEQFF
TGCAGCGTTGTATTGATTGGACTAGCGGGAGTTTACTCCTACAATGAGCAGTTCTTC
>TRBJ1-4|.|TRBV27|TRBD1
CASSLLGQGDEKLFF
TGTGCCAGCAGTTTACTCGGACAGGGGGACGAAAAACTGTTTTTT
>TRBJ2-2|.|TRBV9|TRBD2
CASSVEGRRAGAAGELFF
TGTGCCAGCAGCGTAGAGGGCCGCCGGGCGGGAGCGGCCGGGGAGCTGTTTTTT